These 32 T cell receptor beta chains share one sample of origin, sequenced in a study of human T cells and chemical hapten exposure. Time point reported: pre-sensitization, week 0. Described treatment: therapeutic diphenylcyclopropenone sensitization with weekly scalp DPC. TCRdb re-derived calls from the RACE reads in MiXCR, one entry per CDR3 protein. Among roughly 380,000 distinct CDR3 sequences listed, less than 6.5% were seen once. The specimen comprised whole blood, sampled in connection with sensitization to the hapten diphenylcyclopropenone (DPC). The source of these receptors is a woman aged 45-60 years with alopecia areata. Some clones in this sample may be carry-over from other donors' samples.

The chain has TRBV4-2 and TRBJ1-3; no clear D. The CDR3 sequence is 16 residues long. CDR1 is LGHNA and CDR2 is YNFKEQ in the germline V gene. Trimming took 0 bases from V and 0 from J, leaving 9 bases between them. This chain's CDR3 is CASSQDWASSGNTIYF. CDR3 DNA: TGTGCCAGCAGCCAAGATTGGGCGTCCTCTGGAAACACCATATATTTT.

At least ten counts were recorded for this clonotype. The rearrangement joins TRBV4-3 to TRBJ1-2; D gene uncertain. CDR3 length equals 17 residues. CDR1 is LGHNA, CDR2 YSLEER, per germline. Trimming pared 0 bases from V and 6 bases from J, leaving 20 bases between. The DNA of the CDR3 is TGCGCCAGCAGCCAAGATTCCGCACACGTCGGATTGAATGGCTACACCTTC. Translating gives CASSQDSAHVGLNGYTF.

This clonotype was seen a handful of times. The chain recombines TRBV15 with TRBJ1-1; D possibly corresponds to TRBD1 (5 bases). Trimming removed 0 bases from V and 1 base from J, with 12 bases in between. CDR1 LNHNV and CDR2 YYDKDF come from the germline V gene (reference sequence). The CDR3 is 16 amino acids. Here the CDR3 DNA reads TGTGCCACCAGCAGAGAGCGTGGGGGTGCGAACACTGAAGCTTTCTTT. Its translation: CATSRERGGANTEAFF.

This clonotype was counted ten times or more. The J gene is TRBJ2-3, the V gene TRBV9; 11 nucleotides line up with TRBD2. The CDR3 totals 16 residues. Losses at the gene ends were 3 bases for V and 2 bases for J; bases not matched to a gene: 5. From germline, CDR1 is SGDLS and CDR2 YYNGEE. The CDR3 sequence: CASSDPGLAVTDTQYF. The CDR3 region has the DNA TGTGCCAGCAGCGATCCGGGACTAGCGGTCACAGATACGCAGTATTTT.

A few counts support this clonotype. The chain combines TRBV28 with TRBJ2-2, with D possibly matching TRBD1 (5 bases). The germline CDR1 and CDR2 sequences are MDHEN and SYDVKM. The CDR3 has 15 amino acids. The ends were cut back, 5 bases at V and 7 bases at J, with 17 bases in the middle. The CDR3: CASSPDRRQNGELFF. In DNA, the CDR3 is TGTGCCAGCAGTCCCGATCGCAGACAGAACGGGGAGCTGTTTTTT.

This sequence joins TRBV28 and TRBJ1-2; possibly TRBD1 for D (5 bases). CDR1 is MDHEN and CDR2 is SYDVKM in the germline V gene. The CDR3 covers 18 residues. Trimming cost V 5 bases and J 0 bases, with 22 bases left between them. CDR3 coding DNA: TGTGCCAGCAGTCCCTCAATGGGGGTCCTAAGAGCTAACTATGGCTACACCTTC. Its translation is CASSPSMGVLRANYGYTF.

This clonotype was seen ten or more times. The J gene is TRBJ2-1, the V gene TRBV12-3 or TRBV12-4, with 11 bases aligning to TRBD2. J gave up 8 bases and V 1 base, and 1 base lay outside the gene matches. The CDR3 runs to 14 residues. The CDR3 DNA follows: TGTGCCAGCAGTTTAGTAGCGGGAGGGTATGAGCAGTTCTTC. It codes for CASSLVAGGYEQFF.

Ten or more counts support this clonotype. The V and J genes are TRBV5-6 and TRBJ2-7; TRBD1 agrees at 8 bases. J lost 2 bases, V lost 4 bases, and 14 bases had no gene match. Germline CDR1 and CDR2: SGHDT and YYEEEE. The CDR3 length is 17 residues. The CDR3 nucleotides read TGTGCCAGCAGCCCCGCAGCTCCCGGGACAGGAGCCTACGAGCAGTACTTC. It yields the protein CASSPAAPGTGAYEQYF.

This clonotype has ten or more counts. The rearrangement uses TRBV20-1 and TRBJ1-4, with a tentative D call TRBD1 (5 bases). Trimming stripped 5 bases from V and 8 bases from J, with 15 bases between. CDR3 length: 13 residues. CDR1 is DFQATT, CDR2 SNEGSKA, per germline (reference sequence). The CDR3 DNA sequence: TGCAGTGCTGAGGGGCAGGGAGGAGAAAAACTGTTTTTT. Encoded protein: CSAEGQGGEKLFF.

This clonotype has ten or more counts. The V call is TRBV13, the J call TRBJ2-2, with D unresolved. The CDR3 is made up of 11 amino acids. Germline V gene lookup returns CDR1 PRHDT and CDR2 FYEKMQ (reference sequence). Trimming cost V 10 bases and J 5 bases, with 8 bases left between them. Here the CDR3 DNA reads TGTGCCACCAGACGAACCGGGGAGCTGTTTTTT. Its protein product is CATRRTGELFF.

CDR3 nucleotide sequence: TGTGCCAGCAGCTTGGTTGGGGCCCGTCCAGATACGCAGTATTTT. Its translation: CASSLVGARPDTQYF. The J gene is TRBJ2-3, the V gene TRBV5-6; a weak D match, TRBD1 (5 bases). The CDR3 extends over 15 amino acids. CDR1 SGHDT and CDR2 YYEEEE come from the germline V gene. V lost 0 bases and J 4 bases, leaving 12 bases between the germline ends.

V usage is TRBV6-1 and J usage is TRBJ1-5; no reliable D call. This CDR3 contains 12 residues. Trimming shortened V by 7 bases and J by 2 bases, and 6 bases separated the two germline ends. CDR1 is MNHNS, CDR2 SASEGT, per germline. The CDR3: CASMWGNQPQHF. The CDR3 DNA follows: TGTGCCAGCATGTGGGGCAATCAGCCCCAGCATTTT.

V is TRBV5-6 and J is TRBJ2-1; TRBD2 matches at 8 bases. The CDR3 is 16 amino acids. CDR1 and CDR2 from the germline V gene are SGHDT and YYEEEE. Trimming cost V 4 bases and J 3 bases; bases outside gene matches: 9. The CDR3 DNA reads as TGTGCCAGCAGCGTCTCCGGGACTAGATTCTACAATGAGCAGTTCTTC. It translates to CASSVSGTRFYNEQFF.

There are a few counts of this clonotype. The chain couples TRBV20-1 to TRBJ1-2; D gene ambiguous. The ends were cut back, 0 bases at V and 2 bases at J, with 10 bases in the middle. The germline V gene has CDR1 DFQATT and CDR2 SNEGSKA (reference sequence). This CDR3 spans 14 amino acids. The CDR3 is CSARDLRQNYGYTF. CDR3 DNA: TGCAGTGCTAGAGATCTTCGGCAAAACTATGGCTACACCTTC.

This clonotype was counted at least ten times. The chain uses TRBV28 and TRBJ2-7; 11 bases are shared with TRBD2. V lost 2 bases and J lost 1; bases outside the gene matches: 7. This CDR3 is 17 amino acids long. Germline V gene data show CDR1 as MDHEN and CDR2 as SYDVKM. The CDR3 bases are TGTGCCAGCAGTTTAGGGTGGCTAGCGGGAGGTTCCTACGAGCAGTACTTC. Translated, it gives CASSLGWLAGGSYEQYF.

Many counts were recorded for this clonotype. The chain recombines TRBV5-4 with TRBJ2-3; tentatively, D is TRBD1 (6 bases). The length of the CDR3 is 15 residues. The V and J ends lost 9 bases and 2 bases respectively, with 19 bases between them. Per the germline V gene, CDR1 is SGHNT and CDR2 is YYREEE (reference sequence). CDR3 DNA: TGTGCCACTCTAGGGGGTTTGCGTGACACAGATACGCAGTATTTT. This translates into CATLGGLRDTDTQYF. Using reference TRBV5-4 and TRBJ2-3 for the parts outside the CDR3, the full variable domain is ETGVTQSPTHLIKTRGQQVTLRCSSQSGHNTVSWYQQALGQGPQFIFQYYREEENGRGNFPPRFSGLQFPNYSSELNVNALELDDSALYLCATLGGLRDTDTQYFGPGTRLTVL.

This clonotype was seen repeatedly, ten times or more. V gene TRBV15 combines with J gene TRBJ1-2; D not resolved. CDR1 and CDR2 from the germline V gene are LNHNV and YYDKDF (reference sequence). This CDR3 is built from 12 residues. Trimming stripped 0 bases from V and 3 bases from J, with 2 bases between. The chain's CDR3 is CATSRDHYGYTF. The CDR3 nucleotides are TGTGCCACCAGCAGAGATCACTATGGCTACACCTTC.

This clonotype was found many times. The chain joins TRBV5-5 to TRBJ1-1; 7 nucleotides line up with TRBD1. The junction had 7 bases not matched to a gene; V was cut back by 2 bases and J by 6 bases. Germline CDR1 SGHKS, CDR2 YYEKEE (reference sequence). This CDR3 has 14 residues. This chain's CDR3 is CASSFTGDQAEAFF. Here the CDR3 DNA reads TGTGCCAGCAGCTTCACAGGGGATCAGGCTGAAGCTTTCTTT.

This clonotype was observed at least ten times. This chain connects TRBV5-1 to TRBJ2-5; D is possibly TRBD2 (6 bases). This CDR3 region has 15 residues. The germline V gene encodes CDR1 SGHRS and CDR2 YFSETQ. Deletions cut 4 bases from V and 4 bases from J, with 17 bases between. Here the CDR3 reads CASSKFLGGSETQYF. The CDR3 DNA sequence: TGCGCCAGCAGCAAGTTCCTGGGGGGTTCAGAGACCCAGTACTTC. The entire variable domain, with the rest obtained from reference TRBV5-1 and TRBJ2-5, is as follows: KAGVTQTPRYLIKTRGQQVTLSCSPISGHRSVSWYQQTPGQGLQFLFEYFSETQRNKGNFPGRFSGRQFSNSRSEMNVSTLELGDSALYLCASSKFLGGSETQYFGPGTRLLVL.

The genes are TRBV29-1 and TRBJ2-7; 9 bases line up with TRBD2. The germline V gene encodes CDR1 SQVTM and CDR2 ANQGSEA. The CDR3 loop spans 15 amino acids. J gave up 2 bases and V 6 bases, and 11 bases lay outside the gene matches. DNA of the CDR3: TGCAGCGTCGCCGGACTAGCGAGGGGGACCTACGAGCAGTACTTC. This translates into CSVAGLARGTYEQYF.

This clonotype was found a few times. The rearrangement uses TRBV15 and TRBJ2-1; the D is unclear. The CDR3 contains 14 residues. Trimming pared 3 bases from V and 6 bases from J, leaving 12 bases between. From germline, CDR1 is LNHNV and CDR2 YYDKDF (reference sequence). The CDR3 is CATSRDPTGNEQFF. The DNA for the CDR3 is TGTGCCACCAGCAGGGACCCAACGGGCAATGAGCAGTTCTTC.

This clonotype has only a few counts. J is TRBJ1-4 and V is TRBV28; D is ambiguous. The germline V and J ends were trimmed by 3 bases and 3 bases, with 5 bases remaining between them. Germline V CDR1 and CDR2: MDHEN, SYDVKM. The CDR3 is 13 residues long. The CDR3 sequence: CASSFSANEKLFF. CDR3 DNA: TGTGCCAGCAGTTTCTCGGCTAATGAAAAACTGTTTTTT.

This clonotype showed up many times. CDR3 sequence: CASRDSGGRNEQFF. Written as DNA, the CDR3 is TGTGCCAGCCGCGACTCAGGGGGGCGGAATGAGCAGTTCTTC. This chain connects TRBV6-2 or TRBV6-3 to TRBJ2-1, with a possible D match to TRBD1 (7 bases). V was shortened by 8 bases and J by 7 bases, with 18 bases between the two germline ends. The CDR3 sequence is 14 residues long. Germline CDR1 MNHEY, CDR2 SVGEGT.

This clonotype showed up many times. The rearrangement uses TRBV7-9 and TRBJ1-1; D gene uncertain. The V end was cut by 3 bases, the J end by 2 bases, with 16 bases between. This CDR3 spans 16 amino acids. Germline V lookup: CDR1 SEHNR, CDR2 FQNEAQ (reference sequence). This CDR3 is CASSFLRAVSNTEAFF. In nucleotides, the CDR3 is TGTGCCAGCAGCTTCCTACGTGCTGTGAGCAACACTGAAGCTTTCTTT.

V gene TRBV6-1 combines with J gene TRBJ2-3; 9 positions match TRBD2. V gave up 4 bases and J gave up 2 bases; unmatched junction bases: 7. Per germline, CDR1 MNHNS and CDR2 SASEGT. This CDR3 region has 16 residues. DNA for the CDR3: TGTGCCAGCAGTGGTCCGGCGGGGGGGGTCACAGATACGCAGTATTTT. It codes for CASSGPAGGVTDTQYF.

This clonotype was detected many times. The chain links TRBV6-1 to TRBJ2-7, with 7 bases aligning to TRBD1. The CDR3 covers 13 residues. The germline CDR1 and CDR2 sequences are MNHNS and SASEGT. The ends lost 5 bases at V and 6 bases at J; junction bases unmatched: 7. CDR3 region: CASSQTNRGEQYF. The CDR3 DNA follows: TGTGCCAGCAGTCAAACTAACAGGGGCGAGCAGTACTTC.

This clonotype came up many times. This chain links TRBV27 with TRBJ2-6; D uncertain. Germline V gives CDR1 MNHEY, CDR2 SMNVEV (reference sequence). Trimming shortened V by 8 bases and J by 0 bases, and 11 bases separated the two germline ends. The length of the CDR3 is 15 residues. This CDR3 is CASASPSSGANVLTF. The CDR3 DNA reads as TGTGCCAGCGCCAGTCCTTCCTCTGGGGCCAACGTCCTGACTTTC.

J is TRBJ1-4 and V is TRBV20-1, with D perhaps TRBD1 (5 bases). Germline CDR1 and CDR2: DFQATT and SNEGSKA (reference sequence). The V and J ends lost 6 bases and 8 bases respectively, with 25 bases between them. The CDR3 extends over 16 amino acids. The CDR3 is CSATGQGEGSEEKLFF. For the CDR3, the DNA is TGCAGTGCAACAGGACAAGGGGAGGGATCGGAGGAAAAACTGTTTTTT.

This clonotype has ten or more counts. This chain connects TRBV7-2 to TRBJ2-1; TRBD2 agrees at 13 bases. The CDR3 loop spans 12 amino acids. Trimming cost V 5 bases and J 15 bases; bases outside gene matches: 4. The germline V gene encodes CDR1 SGHTA and CDR2 FQGNSA. The CDR3 DNA follows: TGTGCCAGCAGCGGACTAGCGGGAGCACCGTTCTTC. This translates into CASSGLAGAPFF.

This clonotype appeared many times. The chain has TRBV9 and TRBJ2-3; 11 bases are shared with TRBD2. The J segment lost 4 bases and the V segment lost 3 bases, leaving 7 bases of the junction unmatched. Germline V gives CDR1 SGDLS, CDR2 YYNGEE. The CDR3 totals 16 residues. The CDR3, as DNA: TGTGCCAGCAGCGGGTTTAGCGGGAGGGCCGCAGATACGCAGTATTTT. Protein sequence: CASSGFSGRAADTQYF.

This clonotype was counted a few times. The chain is built from TRBV24-1 and TRBJ2-1; TRBD2 agrees at 12 bases. This CDR3 spans 18 amino acids. J was trimmed by 8 bases and V by 9 bases; bases with no gene match: 19. CDR1 is KGHDR, CDR2 SFDVKD, per germline. The DNA for the CDR3 is TGTGCCACCGCCCGTCTAGCGGGAGGGCCCTCTAGTTTGGATGAGCAGTTCTTC. This codes for CATARLAGGPSSLDEQFF.

This sequence joins TRBV5-1 and TRBJ2-3, with 7 bases fitting TRBD1. The ends lost 4 bases at V and 0 bases at J; junction bases unmatched: 5. Germline V gene sequence: CDR1 SGHRS, CDR2 YFSETQ. The length of the CDR3 is 15 residues. CDR3 sequence (DNA): TGCGCCAGCAGCGGAACAGGGGCTAGCACAGATACGCAGTATTTT. Residues: CASSGTGASTDTQYF.